The 12 T cell receptor beta chains below were found in one sample sequenced in a study of regulatory T cells in long-lasting Graves disease. Time point indicated: newly diagnosed GD, antithyroid drugs for less than 3 months. PBMCs provided the RNA from which the TCR library was made. To make TCR beta libraries, researchers used iRepertoire HTBI primers and Arm-PCR of CDR3 regions. TCRdb recomputed calls from the multiplex PCR reads with MiXCR, one row per CDR3 protein. The sample consists of around 360,000 distinct CDR3 sequences, roughly 15% of them appearing once. This sample also appeared in a second study, on T cells in Graves' hyperthyroidism and ophthalmopathy.

Sequences were derived from peripheral blood mononuclear cells (PBMCs), sampled at new diagnosis, from a patient treated with antithyroid drugs. Receptor source: a young woman with Graves disease.

This clonotype has just a few counts. The rearrangement links TRBV28 to TRBJ2-1, with 10 bases identical to TRBD1. In germline, CDR1 is MDHEN, CDR2 SYDVKM. The J segment lost 7 bases and the V segment lost 4 bases, leaving 7 bases of the junction unmatched. The length of the CDR3 is 15 residues. Here the CDR3 reads CASSWPGTGVNEQFF. For the CDR3, the DNA is TGTGCCAGCAGTTGGCCCGGGACAGGGGTAAATGAGCAGTTCTTC.

This clonotype was recorded at least ten times. V and J are TRBV6-1 and TRBJ1-6; 11 bases are a match to TRBD1. Germline CDR1 and CDR2: MNHNS and SASEGT. V gave up 10 bases and J gave up 5 bases; unmatched junction bases: 19. The CDR3 spans 19 residues. CDR3 DNA sequence: TGTGCCACCATACCGGGACAGGGGGGAATTACCTTCAATAATTCACCCCTCCACTTT. Translation: CATIPGQGGITFNNSPLHF.

In its sample, this clonotype was seen many times. The CDR3 spells CASTYPLVQFF. CDR3 bases: TGTGCCAGCACCTACCCTTTGGTGCAGTTCTTC. The chain uses TRBV6-2 or TRBV6-3 and TRBJ2-1; D is uncertain. Germline CDR1 is MNHEY and CDR2 is SVGEGT. Trimming shortened V by 7 bases and J by 12 bases, and 13 bases separated the two germline ends. This CDR3 is built from 11 residues.

This clonotype has at least ten counts. The V and J genes are TRBV28 and TRBJ2-7; D remains unclear. The CDR3 runs to 14 residues. V lost 3 bases, J lost 5 bases, and 14 bases lay in between. CDR1 is MDHEN and CDR2 is SYDVKM in the germline V gene. The CDR3 DNA reads as TGTGCCAGCAGTTTCCCCGGCCACGTAGACGAGCAGTACTTC. Its protein is CASSFPGHVDEQYF.

This clonotype has ten or more counts. The chain joins TRBV6-2 or TRBV6-3 to TRBJ2-7, with D possibly being TRBD1 (5 bases). The V gene lost 6 bases and the J gene lost 5 bases, with 5 bases spanning the gap. Germline CDR1 MNHEY, CDR2 SVGEGT. The CDR3 runs to 10 residues. In DNA form, the CDR3 reads TGTGCCAGCAGCAGGGACGAGCAGTACTTC. Translated, it gives CASSRDEQYF.

For this clonotype: A far larger clone is only one base removed, so a read error is likely. The chain employs TRBV7-2 and TRBJ2-7; 14 nucleotides agree with TRBD2. J was trimmed by 4 bases and V by 1 base; bases with no gene match: 3. CDR1 and CDR2 (germline): SGHTA, FQGNSA. CDR3 length: 16 residues. The CDR3 reads CASSLEGTSGRYEQYF. DNA of the CDR3: TGTGCCAGCAGCTTAGAAGGGACTAGCGGGAGATACGAGCAGTACTTC.

V usage is TRBV6-2 or TRBV6-3 and J usage is TRBJ2-2; possibly TRBD1 or TRBD2 for D (5 bases each). The CDR3 has 15 amino acids. Germline V gene data show CDR1 as MNHEY and CDR2 as SVGEGT. Trimming took off 5 bases at V and 3 bases at J, with 13 bases between the two ends. In DNA form, the CDR3 reads TGTGCCAGCAGTGCGGGCAGGGTGGACACCGGGGAGCTGTTTTTT. Protein: CASSAGRVDTGELFF.

Concerning this clonotype: This could be a read error, since a much larger clone is one nucleotide away. This chain uses TRBV2 with TRBJ1-4, with D maybe TRBD1 (5 bases). The germline V gene encodes CDR1 SNHLY and CDR2 FYNNEI. This CDR3 is 15 amino acids long. V was pared by 4 bases and J by 3 bases, with 12 bases between. The DNA for the CDR3 is TGTGCCAGCAGTGGAACGGGGCCGGCTAATGAAAAACTGTTTTTT. Protein: CASSGTGPANEKLFF.

This clonotype was observed a few times. The rearrangement uses TRBV9 and TRBJ2-5, with a possible D match to TRBD1 (7 bases). This CDR3 has 16 residues. Germline V gene data show CDR1 as SGDLS and CDR2 as YYNGEE. V was clipped by 3 bases and J by 1 base, with 16 bases between them. The CDR3 nucleotides read TGTGCCAGCAGCGGGCGGGACAGCGCCCTCCAAGAGACCCAGTACTTC. Translation gives CASSGRDSALQETQYF.

The rearrangement links TRBV28 to TRBJ1-4; D is undetermined. Germline loops: CDR1 MDHEN, CDR2 SYDVKM. The CDR3 contains 12 residues. Trimming removed 6 bases from V and 12 bases from J, with 14 bases in between. The DNA of the CDR3 is TGTGCCAGCAGGGGAGCTAGGGCGCAACTGTTTTTT. Protein: CASRGARAQLFF.

This clonotype occurred many times. The chain carries TRBV28 and TRBJ1-1, with unresolved D. This CDR3 is 11 amino acids long. The V gene's germline CDR1 is MDHEN and CDR2 SYDVKM. Trimming removed 8 bases from V and 0 bases from J, with 4 bases in between. The CDR3 spells CASHLNTEAFF. The CDR3, as DNA: TGTGCCAGCCACCTGAACACTGAAGCTTTCTTT. The whole variable domain, remainder taken from reference TRBV28 and TRBJ1-1, is DVKVTQSSRYLVKRTGEKVFLECVQDMDHENMFWYRQDPGLGLRLIYFSYDVKMKEKGDIPEGYSVSREKKERFSLILESASTNQTSMYLCASHLNTEAFFGQGTRLTVV.

The sample holds many counts of this clonotype. The rearrangement links TRBV28 to TRBJ1-5; unclear D gene. CDR1 MDHEN and CDR2 SYDVKM come from the germline V gene. This CDR3 comprises 16 residues. The V end lost 6 bases, the J end lost 1 base, and 16 bases lay between the germline ends. The CDR3 reads CASSPSKMGSNQPQHF. The CDR3, as DNA: TGTGCCAGCAGCCCCTCAAAGATGGGGAGCAATCAGCCCCAGCATTTT.